These 6 T cell receptor beta chains originate from one sample sequenced in a study of low-dose radiotherapy and immunotherapy resistance in tumors. Time point given: before trial treatment. With TRAV- and TRBV-specific primers, first-strand cDNA was made, covering the alpha and beta chains. With a constant-region primer and a V-primer adapter, TCRs were subjected to around 20 PCR cycles of amplification. TCRdb used MiXCR to reprocess the reads, holding one entry per CDR3 protein. The repertoire holds more than 50,000 distinct CDR3 sequences, with about 30% as singletons. The sample here was PBMCs, taken before treatment. The receptors derive from a male donor with rectosigmoid adenocarcinoma.

A remark on this clonotype: This is likely an artifact of a read error, given a far larger clone one base away. The chain joins TRBV6-1 to TRBJ1-2, with TRBD1 as a possible D gene (6 bases). Germline CDR1 and CDR2: MNHNS and SASEGT. The CDR3 runs to 12 residues. Trimming removed 9 bases from V and 8 bases from J, with 16 bases in between. The CDR3 DNA follows: TGTGCCAGGAGTTACTCGGGACACGGCTACACCTTC. It translates to CARSYSGHGYTF.

This clonotype was recorded at least ten times. The chain employs TRBV27 and TRBJ2-6; no definite D call. CDR1 MNHEY and CDR2 SMNVEV come from the germline V gene (reference sequence). This CDR3 spans 15 amino acids. The V and J ends lost 3 bases and 1 base respectively, with 7 bases between them. The CDR3 loop reads CASSFKGSGANVLTF. The CDR3, as DNA: TGTGCCAGCAGTTTTAAGGGATCTGGGGCCAACGTCCTGACTTTC.

At least ten counts were recorded for this clonotype. The chain combines TRBV10-2 with TRBJ2-7, with 7 bases fitting TRBD2. The CDR3 is 16 amino acids. CDR1 and CDR2 (germline): WSHSY, SAAADI. The J segment lost 4 bases and the V segment lost 4 bases, leaving 13 bases of the junction unmatched. The CDR3 DNA is TGCGCCAGCAGTGTGTCCCGAGCGGGGCTAGCGTACGAGCAGTACTTC. It is translated as CASSVSRAGLAYEQYF.

This clonotype was counted many times. The chain joins TRBV24-1 to TRBJ2-7; D perhaps matches TRBD1 (6 bases). Trimming removed 0 bases at V and 5 bases at J, with 13 bases between. The germline CDR1 and CDR2 sequences are KGHDR and SFDVKD. This CDR3 is built from 15 residues. The CDR3 nucleotides read TGTGCCACCAGTGATTTGACGAACAGGGTGGACGAGCAGTACTTC. It codes for CATSDLTNRVDEQYF.

The chain carries TRBV7-2 and TRBJ2-4, with 8 bases identical to TRBD2. Germline values: CDR1 SGHTA, CDR2 FQGNSA. J gave up 8 bases and V 9 bases, and 9 bases lay outside the gene matches. The CDR3 runs 13 residues. CDR3 DNA: TGTGCCAGTTCCCCGGGAGGGGTCGACATTCAGTACTTC. Amino acids: CASSPGGVDIQYF. Using reference TRBV7-2 and TRBJ2-4 for the parts outside the CDR3, the full variable domain is GAGVSQSPSNKVTEKGKDVELRCDPISGHTALYWYRQSLGQGLEFLIYFQGNSAPDKSGLPSDRFSAERTGGSVSTLTIQRTQQEDSAVYLCASSPGGVDIQYFGAGTRLSVL.

This clonotype was picked up one time. The gene calls are TRBV4-3 and TRBJ2-3, with 10 bases that match TRBD2. CDR1 and CDR2 from the germline V gene are LGHNA and YSLEER. With V trimmed by 4 bases and J by 2 bases, 12 bases remained unmatched. The CDR3 covers 18 residues. CDR3 sequence reads: CASSPYKAGGRNTDTQYF. The CDR3 coding sequence is TGCGCCAGCAGCCCTTATAAAGCGGGGGGGCGAAACACAGATACGCAGTATTTT.